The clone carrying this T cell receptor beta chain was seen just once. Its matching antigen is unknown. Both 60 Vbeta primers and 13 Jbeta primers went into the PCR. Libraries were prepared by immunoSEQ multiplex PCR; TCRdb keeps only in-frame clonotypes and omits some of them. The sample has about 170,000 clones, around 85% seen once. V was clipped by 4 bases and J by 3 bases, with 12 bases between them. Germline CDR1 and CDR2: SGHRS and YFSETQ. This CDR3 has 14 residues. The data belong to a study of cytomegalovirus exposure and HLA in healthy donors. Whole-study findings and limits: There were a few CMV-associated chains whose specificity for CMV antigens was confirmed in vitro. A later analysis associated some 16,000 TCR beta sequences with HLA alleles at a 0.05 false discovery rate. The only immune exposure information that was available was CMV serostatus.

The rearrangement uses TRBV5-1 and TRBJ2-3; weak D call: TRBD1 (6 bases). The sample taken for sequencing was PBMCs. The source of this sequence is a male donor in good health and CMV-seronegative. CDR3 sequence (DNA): TGCGCCAGCAGCCAAATTAGGGGGACAGATACGCAGTATTTT. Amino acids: CASSQIRGTDTQYF. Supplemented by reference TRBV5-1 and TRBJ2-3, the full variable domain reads KAGVTQTPRYLIKTRGQQVTLSCSPISGHRSVSWYQQTPGQGLQFLFEYFSETQRNKGNFPGRFSGRQFSNSRSEMNVSTLELGDSALYLCASSQIRGTDTQYFGPGTRLTVL.